This paragraph reports one T cell receptor (beta chain). What it binds is unknown. These data are taken from a study of T cell repertoires in cytomegalovirus infection. Study as a whole: As its CMV epitopes, the study selected recently identified HLA-C-restricted and well-studied HLA-B-restricted targets.

Study-wide findings and caveats: Carriers of CMV and the relevant HLA type were discriminated by public TCR beta frequency.

Germline V lookup: CDR1 MNHEY, CDR2 SMNVEV (reference sequence). CDR3 length equals 17 residues. The V gene end was trimmed by 4 bases and the J gene end by 9 bases; junction bases not matched to a gene: 18. TCRdb fed the reads into MiXCR, producing one record per CDR3 protein. The sample comprises under 150,000 distinct CDR3 sequences, 30% of which are singletons, and around two fifths rests with the top ten. The source of this sequence is a human donor in good health (CMV status not recorded). Some clones in this sample may be carry-over from other donors' samples. The chain has TRBV27 and TRBJ1-5; 7 bases are a match to TRBD1. The source material was CD8+ T cells from cultured PBMCs, sampled from culture after CMV antigen stimulation. The DNA for the CDR3 is TGTGCCAGCAGTTCTCAGACCGGGACAGCCAGCGAATGGCCCCAGCATTTT. It codes for CASSSQTGTASEWPQHF.